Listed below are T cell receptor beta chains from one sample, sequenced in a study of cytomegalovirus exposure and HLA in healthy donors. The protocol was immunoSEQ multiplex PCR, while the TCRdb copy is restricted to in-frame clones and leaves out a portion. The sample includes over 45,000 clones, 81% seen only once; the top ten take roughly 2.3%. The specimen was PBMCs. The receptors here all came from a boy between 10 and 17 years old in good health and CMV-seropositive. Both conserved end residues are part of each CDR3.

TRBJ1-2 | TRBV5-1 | CASSLAGDYTF
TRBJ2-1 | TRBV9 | CASSGGSSYNEQLF
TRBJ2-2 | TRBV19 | CASSQTWGRKAGELFF
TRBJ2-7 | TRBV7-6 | CASSLGGVAAGVVEQYF
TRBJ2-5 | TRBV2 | CASSEGSSETQYF
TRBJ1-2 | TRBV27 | CASRVAGSNYGYTF
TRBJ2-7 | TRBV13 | CASSPGGRGGRYEQYF
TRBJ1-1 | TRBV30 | CAWRTRFLRGIDTEAFF
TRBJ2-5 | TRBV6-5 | CASSFQGARETQYF
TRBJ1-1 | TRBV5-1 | CASSFPDRTEAFF
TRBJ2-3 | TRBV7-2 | CASSLDISRRTTSTDTQYF
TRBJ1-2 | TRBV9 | CASSVAGVGRTGYTF
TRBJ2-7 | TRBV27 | CASSSWDNSYEQYF
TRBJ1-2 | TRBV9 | CASSQGTGIGYTF
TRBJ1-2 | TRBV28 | CASSLSGTLGGYTF
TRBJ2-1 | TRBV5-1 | CASSLQGNNEQFF
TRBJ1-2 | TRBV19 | CASSTPPGQGSGYTF
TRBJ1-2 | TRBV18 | CASSSDRVRRGYTF
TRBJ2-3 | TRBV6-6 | CASSYTGTSLTDTQYF
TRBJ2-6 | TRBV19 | CASSSRSHSGANVLTF
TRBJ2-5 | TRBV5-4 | CASSTIPGQGRGQETQYF
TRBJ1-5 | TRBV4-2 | CASSPRQGSNQPQHF
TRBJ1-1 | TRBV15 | CATSRDRGHTEAFF
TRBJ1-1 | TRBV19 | CASSMGPGRAFF
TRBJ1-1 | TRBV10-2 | CASSEMTGGGEAFF
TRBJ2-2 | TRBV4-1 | CASSYRQGGTGELFF
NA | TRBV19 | CASSIDHRGNEQYF
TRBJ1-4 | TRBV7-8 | CASSRTGANEKLFF
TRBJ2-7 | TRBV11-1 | CASSITRLTGERYEQYF
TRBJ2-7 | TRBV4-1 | CASSQQQGREQYF
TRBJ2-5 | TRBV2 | CASIGSEETQYF
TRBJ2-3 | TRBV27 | CASSLRIAGAYTQYF
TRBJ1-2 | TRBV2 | CAGTGVMGYGYTF
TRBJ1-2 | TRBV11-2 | CASSPRAGIGYGYTF
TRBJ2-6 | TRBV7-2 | CASSFYSGANVLTF
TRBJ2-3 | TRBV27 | CASSHNTDTQYF
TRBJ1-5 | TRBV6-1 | CASSGRQGSNQPQHF
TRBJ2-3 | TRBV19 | CASSIDGGARDTQYF
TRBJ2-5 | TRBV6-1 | CASTGLAGGGETQYF
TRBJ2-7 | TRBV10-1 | CASSRQGGEQYF
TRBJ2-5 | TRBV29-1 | CSVEDPGLGYQETQYF
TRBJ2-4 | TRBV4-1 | CASSPPLAASIKNIQYF
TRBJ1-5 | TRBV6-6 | CASSRTGKNQPQHF
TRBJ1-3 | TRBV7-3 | CASSLDGTEVYSGNTIYF
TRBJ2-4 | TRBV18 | CASSTTGSDIQYF
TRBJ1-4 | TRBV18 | CASSQGASEKLFF
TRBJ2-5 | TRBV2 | CASSANGGARYQETQYF
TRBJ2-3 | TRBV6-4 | CASSEGAGVFTDTQYF
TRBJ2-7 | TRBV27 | CASSRGSSYEQYF
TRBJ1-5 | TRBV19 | CASRDSSNQPQHF
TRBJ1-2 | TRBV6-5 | CASSYSQGSGYTF
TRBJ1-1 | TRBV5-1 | CASSLTGIGTEAFF
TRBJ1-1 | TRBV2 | CASRDRGLADTEAFF
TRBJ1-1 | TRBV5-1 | CASRDNPNTEAFF
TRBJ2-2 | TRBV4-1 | CASSLQGTGELFF